Below, 8 T cell receptor beta chains from the same sample are listed, as sequenced in a study of T cells after yellow fever vaccination. Each CDR3 protein is one row after TCRdb ran MiXCR on the 5' RACE reads. Of some 420,000 distinct CDR3 sequences listed, about 17% are singletons. The sequencing used PBMCs, collected before the yellow fever booster vaccination. These receptors all stem from a man in his late teens or twenties who received the YFV17D yellow fever vaccine.

This clonotype was counted a few times. This rearrangement joins TRBV6-1 to TRBJ2-3; 7 nucleotides match TRBD2. Germline V CDR1 and CDR2: MNHNS, SASEGT. The CDR3 length is 19 residues. J lost 0 bases, V lost 8 bases, and 20 bases had no gene match. The CDR3 is CASRILGEGFMSSTDTQYF. The CDR3 region has the DNA TGTGCCAGCCGGATCCTCGGGGAGGGATTTATGTCTAGCACAGATACGCAGTATTTT.

This clonotype has a handful of counts. This chain uses TRBV4-3 with TRBJ2-3, with D tentatively TRBD1 (6 bases). Germline V gene sequence: CDR1 LGHNA, CDR2 YSLEER. The CDR3 runs to 14 residues. The V and J ends lost 4 bases and 1 base respectively, with 9 bases between them. The CDR3 region has the DNA TGCGCCAGCAGCCGAAGACAGGGCACAGATACGCAGTATTTT. Translation gives CASSRRQGTDTQYF.

This clonotype turned up a few times. V gene TRBV7-9 combines with J gene TRBJ2-2; perhaps D is TRBD1 or TRBD2 (6 bases each). The length of the CDR3 is 16 residues. V lost 5 bases and J lost 2, with 15 bases in between. Per the germline V gene, CDR1 is SEHNR and CDR2 is FQNEAQ (reference sequence). This chain's CDR3 is CASSPTGRPNTGELFF. For the CDR3, the DNA is TGTGCCAGCAGCCCCACAGGGAGGCCAAACACCGGGGAGCTGTTTTTT.

CDR3 protein: CASSISADPLSYGYTF. CDR3 nucleotides: TGTGCCAGCAGCATCTCGGCCGACCCGCTATCCTATGGCTACACCTTC. V is TRBV9 and J is TRBJ1-2; D not resolved. CDR3 length equals 16 residues. V was shortened by 4 bases and J by 4 bases, with 20 bases between the two germline ends. Germline V gene sequence: CDR1 SGDLS, CDR2 YYNGEE.

This chain connects TRBV18 to TRBJ1-6, with D possibly being TRBD1 (5 bases). The germline V gene encodes CDR1 KGHSH and CDR2 LQKENI. The CDR3 extends over 13 amino acids. The V end lost 5 bases, the J end lost 8 bases, and 10 bases lay between the germline ends. CDR3 bases: TGTGCCAGCTCAGGGCAGGGAGATTCACCCCTCCACTTT. It yields the protein CASSGQGDSPLHF.

The J gene is TRBJ1-2, the V gene TRBV7-8; D unclear. Germline V lookup: CDR1 SGHVS, CDR2 FQNEAQ. The V end was cut by 5 bases, the J end by 8 bases, with 12 bases between. The CDR3 has 12 amino acids. CDR3 sequence: CASSPRNGGYTF. CDR3 nucleotides: TGTGCCAGCAGCCCCCGAAACGGGGGCTACACCTTC.

The chain links TRBV29-1 to TRBJ2-1; tentative D call: TRBD1 (6 bases). V lost 7 bases, J lost 7 bases, and 17 bases lay in between. Germline V gives CDR1 SQVTM, CDR2 ANQGSEA. This CDR3 region has 13 residues. The chain's CDR3 is CSGHRVGSNEQFF. CDR3 nucleotides: TGCAGCGGACACAGGGTTGGTTCTAATGAGCAGTTCTTC.

This clonotype has more than one count but fewer than ten. J is TRBJ2-3 and V is TRBV5-1; 8 nucleotides line up with TRBD2. From germline, CDR1 is SGHRS and CDR2 YFSETQ. CDR3 length: 16 amino acids. The junction had 12 bases not matched to a gene; V was cut back by 4 bases and J by 5 bases. CDR3 in amino acids: CASSRTTSEGGDTQYF. CDR3 DNA sequence: TGCGCCAGCAGCAGAACGACTAGCGAAGGGGGAGATACGCAGTATTTT. The complete variable domain, with remaining parts taken from reference TRBV5-1 and TRBJ2-3, reads KAGVTQTPRYLIKTRGQQVTLSCSPISGHRSVSWYQQTPGQGLQFLFEYFSETQRNKGNFPGRFSGRQFSNSRSEMNVSTLELGDSALYLCASSRTTSEGGDTQYFGPGTRLTVL.